This paragraph covers one T cell receptor (beta chain) sequence. Its antigen specificity is not known. One base away there is no much larger clone; base qualities are not given. The source of the sample is a study of shared clonotypes between healthy human individuals (dated by TCRdb to the early 2020s). Study-wide context: A couple of women and three men aged 18 to 49 years were included in the cohort. To estimate repertoire size and how much clonotypes are shared between individuals, the study performed deep sequencing of blood TCR repertoires from five healthy adults. To increase sequencing depth and limit assay-specific biases, different laboratories used diverse techniques to prepare libraries and sequence TCR repertoires. Each donor's leukapheresis produced roughly between about 0.9 and 9.5 billion PBMCs.

From cysteine to phenylalanine, the CDR3 is 14 amino acids long. Here the CDR3 DNA is all that survives: 42 bases in frame from base 1. From a lookup of the germline V gene, CDR1 and CDR2 are LGHNA and YSLEER. Trimming takes 0 bases from V and 9 bases from J, and the germline ends sit 14 bases apart. Using the deep immunoSEQ assay, multiplex PCR amplified TCR CDR3 regions from genomic DNA. Genomic DNA extracted from each cell subset was distributed evenly over all wells of several immunoSEQ 96-well plates, and each plate served as one replicate. For unsorted PBMC, each replicate PCR was loaded with about 300 ng genomic DNA, equivalent to tens of thousands of T cell genomes. Ten immunoSEQ deep assay plates were used to sequence the unsorted PBMC genomic DNA. Purified libraries were quantified with a Qubit 3.0 fluorometer, sized on a Bioanalyzer 2100, and re-quantified with the KAPA Library Quantification kit. Every immunoSEQ 96-well plate was sequenced on a dedicated single-read 150-cycle Illumina NextSeq 550 flow cell. The original methods were these. Because only junctional sequences without quality scores were contained in the immunoSEQ output, filtering matching that applied to full-length reads could not be performed. To assign V/J genes and CDR3, sequences were annotated using PyIR, a Python wrapper for IgBLAST v1.9, with IMGT germline references. Any read was removed if the V/J assignment was weak (E-value above 1e-6), the CDR3 was missing, or the read contained stop codons, out-of-frame junctions, or ambiguous translated residues. A V3J clonotype was defined by an identical inferred V gene, J gene, and CDR3 amino acid sequence. Percentage overlap between repertoires was computed as shared unique clonotypes divided by the size of the smaller repertoire. RTK rarefaction, the Chao1 estimator, and Recon v2.1 estimates of unobserved clonotypes were used to assess repertoire richness. As stored in TCRdb, this immuneACCESS dataset retains in-frame rearrangements with V and J assigned. A fraction of the clones does not appear; measured against another copy, unresolved V genes explain less than half of the discrepancy, and the remainder lacks a known reason. V, J and clone size are taken as reported in that table, and D and trimming were inferred from the DNA itself. In all, the sample holds about 560,000 clones, and around 77% of those were seen once. The ten biggest clones cover around 12% of the sample.

The donors were healthy, HIV-negative adults with no recently reported acute infections or vaccinations. Only Caucasian adults living in Nashville, Tennessee, USA were represented among the donors. For unsorted samples, tens of millions of PBMCs were counted, and genomic DNA was extracted using the QIAamp DNA Blood Mini kit. Blood was obtained by leukapheresis, after which PBMCs were separated by Ficoll-Histopaque density gradient centrifugation and cryopreserved in liquid nitrogen vapor phase. The full study reports these points: Sampling was limited to blood, and TCR repertoires in tissue likely differ from TCR repertoires in blood. Pairwise subsampling indicated that sequencing depth was expected to affect the degree of clonotype sharing among donors. Because the study included only a small number of donors, the genetic and exposure-history diversity represented was limited.

The sequencing input was PBMCs. This sequence originates from a middle-aged woman in good health. Some clones in this sample may be carry-over from other donors' samples. The chain was built from TRBV4-3 and TRBJ2-5; the D gene cannot be resolved reliably. The sequenced DNA is TGCGCCAGCAGCCAAGATCAGAGCAGATGGGCCCAGTACTTC. Protein translation: CASSQDQSRWAQYF.